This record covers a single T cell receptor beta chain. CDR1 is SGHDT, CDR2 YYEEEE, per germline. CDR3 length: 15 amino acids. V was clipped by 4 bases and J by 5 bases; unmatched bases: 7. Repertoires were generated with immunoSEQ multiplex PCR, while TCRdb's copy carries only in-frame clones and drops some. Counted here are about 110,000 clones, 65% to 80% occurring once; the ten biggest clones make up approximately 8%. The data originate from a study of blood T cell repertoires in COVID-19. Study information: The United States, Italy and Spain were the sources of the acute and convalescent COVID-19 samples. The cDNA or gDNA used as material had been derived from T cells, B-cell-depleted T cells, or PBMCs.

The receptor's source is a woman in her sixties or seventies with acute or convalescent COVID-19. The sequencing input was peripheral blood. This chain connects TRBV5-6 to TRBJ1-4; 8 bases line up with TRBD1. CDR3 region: CASSGLRQGNEKLFF. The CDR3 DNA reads TGTGCCAGCAGCGGACTGAGACAGGGGAATGAAAAACTGTTTTTT.